Listed here are 30 T cell receptor beta chains from one sample, sequenced in a study of blood T cell repertoires in COVID-19. Only in-frame clones appear in the TCRdb table, and some are missing; sequencing was by immunoSEQ multiplex PCR. The sample has roughly 260,000 clones; over 80% are singletons. The sequencing sample was made of PBMCs or T cells enriched from blood (not recorded which). All receptors come from a human donor in a cohort exposed to, infected with or recovered from COVID-19 (not recorded which). The donor label of this sample is uncertain.

V and J are TRBV5-1 and TRBJ2-4; TRBD2 matches at 8 bases. The CDR3 is 16 residues long. Looked up from germline, CDR1 is SGHRS and CDR2 is YFSETQ. Germline trimming cut 2 bases from V and 7 bases from J; bases unmatched to any gene: 11. This chain's CDR3 is CASSLGLAPEGNIQYF. The DNA for the CDR3 is TGCGCCAGCAGCTTAGGACTAGCACCCGAGGGGAACATTCAGTACTTC.

The chain is built from TRBV6-6 and TRBJ1-4; tentatively, D is TRBD1 (5 bases). Trimming shortened V by 6 bases and J by 8 bases, and 13 bases separated the two germline ends. Looked up from germline, CDR1 is MNHNY and CDR2 is SVGAGI (reference sequence). The CDR3 runs to 13 residues. CDR3 in DNA: TGTGCCAGCAGCCCGACAGCGTCCGAAAAACTGTTTTTT. It specifies CASSPTASEKLFF.

The chain is built from TRBV19 and TRBJ2-3; 9 nucleotides agree with TRBD2. Germline assignment: CDR1 LNHDA and CDR2 SQIVND (reference sequence). Unmatched junction bases numbered 10, after V lost 5 bases and J lost 4 bases. This CDR3 is 16 amino acids long. The CDR3 is CASSATRTSDADTQYF. CDR3 DNA sequence: TGTGCCAGTAGTGCGACGAGGACTAGCGACGCAGATACGCAGTATTTT.

The chain is built from TRBV21-1 and TRBJ1-2; the D segment call TRBD1 is taken from the table without a DNA check. TRBV21-1 is designated a pseudogene. The CDR3 sequence is 14 residues long. CDR3 sequence (DNA): TGTGCCAGCAGCAGTACAGGGGGCTGGGATGGCTACACCTTC. This translates into CASSSTGGWDGYTF.

This CDR3 is CASSLRTGTNEKLFF. The CDR3 bases are TGTGCCAGCAGCCTCAGGACAGGGACTAATGAAAAACTGTTTTTT. The chain links TRBV4-2 to TRBJ1-4, with TRBD1 matching over 8 bases. The CDR3 runs 15 residues. With 4 bases clipped from V and 2 bases from J, the junction kept 3 bases outside the gene matches. Per germline, CDR1 LGHNA and CDR2 YNFKEQ.

This clone was found a few times. V gene TRBV6-6 combines with J gene TRBJ1-2; no firm D call. Deletions cut 6 bases from V and 6 bases from J, with 11 bases between. The CDR3 sequence is 12 residues long. CDR1 is MNHNY and CDR2 is SVGAGI in the germline V gene (reference sequence). The CDR3 region has the DNA TGTGCCAGCAGCCACCCCACGGATGGCTACACCTTC. Its translation is CASSHPTDGYTF.

The rearrangement joins TRBV27 to TRBJ2-1, with TRBD2 as a possible D gene (5 bases). V shed 0 bases and J shed 3 bases, with 12 bases lying between them. Per germline, CDR1 MNHEY and CDR2 SMNVEV (reference sequence). The CDR3 covers 16 residues. CDR3 sequence: CASSLSTGKSYNEQFF. In DNA, the CDR3 is TGTGCCAGCAGTTTATCGACGGGGAAAAGCTACAATGAGCAGTTCTTC.

V and J are TRBV19 and TRBJ1-6; 8 bases agree with TRBD1. The CDR3 length is 15 residues. V shed 6 bases, J shed 8 bases, and the junction held 9 bases outside the gene matches. The germline gives CDR1 LNHDA, CDR2 SQIVND (reference sequence). The CDR3 DNA reads as TGTGCCAGTAGAGCCGGACAGGGCGTTGATTCACCCCTCCACTTT. Encoded protein: CASRAGQGVDSPLHF.

The rearrangement uses TRBV7-6 and TRBJ2-4; perhaps TRBD1 as D (6 bases). The CDR3 covers 15 residues. V was clipped by 5 bases and J by 5 bases, with 16 bases between them. CDR1 and CDR2 (germline): SGHVS, FNYEAQ. CDR3 region: CASSLQGSGQNIQYF. In DNA, the CDR3 is TGTGCCAGCAGCCTACAGGGATCGGGGCAAAACATTCAGTACTTC.

This clone turned up a few times. The genes are TRBV10-2 and TRBJ1-5; 8 bases line up with TRBD1. V trimming: 6 bases; J trimming: 5 bases; junction bases outside the gene matches: 6. The CDR3 runs to 14 residues. Germline assignment: CDR1 WSHSY and CDR2 SAAADI. The CDR3 protein is CASSLTGGDQPQHF. CDR3 nucleotide sequence: TGCGCCAGCAGCCTTACAGGGGGTGATCAGCCCCAGCATTTT.

The chain joins TRBV15 to TRBJ1-2; D ambiguous. This CDR3 has 13 amino acids. Trimming stripped 0 bases from V and 4 bases from J, with 6 bases between. Per germline, CDR1 LNHNV and CDR2 YYDKDF (reference sequence). The CDR3 protein is CATSRDSGYGYTF. The CDR3 DNA reads TGTGCCACCAGCAGAGATTCAGGCTATGGCTACACCTTC.

The chain employs TRBV7-8 and TRBJ1-5; unclear D gene. V was clipped by 1 base and J by 0 bases, with 7 bases between them. Germline lookup yields CDR1 SGHVS and CDR2 FQNEAQ. CDR3 length: 15 amino acids. The CDR3 nucleotides read TGTGCCAGCAGCTTAGTACAGACTAGCAATCAGCCCCAGCATTTT. Amino acids: CASSLVQTSNQPQHF.

The chain recombines TRBV6-4 with TRBJ2-1; TRBD2 is a possible D gene (6 bases). Germline V CDR1 and CDR2: MRHNA, SNTAGT. V dropped 5 bases and J dropped 7 bases, with 15 bases sitting between them. The CDR3 extends over 14 amino acids. The CDR3 protein is CASSNPPGENEQFF. CDR3 nucleotides: TGTGCCAGCAGTAACCCCCCGGGGGAGAATGAGCAGTTCTTC.

The rearrangement uses TRBV5-5 and TRBJ1-3; possible D gene TRBD1, 5 bases. V was shortened by 0 bases and J by 4 bases, with 8 bases between the two germline ends. Germline V gene lookup returns CDR1 SGHKS and CDR2 YYEKEE (reference sequence). The CDR3 covers 14 residues. The CDR3 here is CASSLAQGGNTIYF. Written as DNA, the CDR3 is TGTGCCAGCAGCTTGGCCCAGGGAGGAAACACCATATATTTT.

This clone was observed once. The chain carries TRBV4-1 and TRBJ2-3; TRBD2 matches 10 bases. This CDR3 comprises 19 residues. The V gene end was trimmed by 2 bases and the J gene end by 5 bases; junction bases not matched to a gene: 16. Germline values: CDR1 MGHRA, CDR2 YSYEKL. Written as DNA, the CDR3 is TGCGCCAGCAGCCAACTCTTCAAGCGGGGGGGCTCCCCAGGAGATACGCAGTATTTT. Translated: CASSQLFKRGGSPGDTQYF.

This clone was recorded a few times. The chain recombines TRBV19 with TRBJ2-1; 8 bases align to TRBD2. After removal of 4 bases from V and 2 bases from J, the junction contained 16 bases not matched to a gene. CDR3 length equals 19 residues. Germline V CDR1 and CDR2: LNHDA, SQIVND (reference sequence). CDR3 sequence: CASSTPRLAGTFPYNEQFF. CDR3 bases: TGTGCCAGTAGTACCCCCCGGCTAGCGGGCACGTTTCCCTACAATGAGCAGTTCTTC.

The chain is built from TRBV6-1 and TRBJ1-1; D is undetermined. The CDR3 consists of 15 residues. Germline V gene lookup returns CDR1 MNHNS and CDR2 SASEGT. Trimming removed 5 bases from V and 0 bases from J, with 13 bases in between. Written as DNA, the CDR3 is TGTGCCAGCAGTTTGGGCAGGATCCTGAACACTGAAGCTTTCTTT. Translation gives CASSLGRILNTEAFF.

This clone appeared once. V usage is TRBV6-5 and J usage is TRBJ1-3; 9 bases are a match to TRBD1. Germline V gene data show CDR1 as MNHEY and CDR2 as SVGAGI. Germline trimming cut 6 bases from V and 3 bases from J; bases unmatched to any gene: 3. This CDR3 is built from 14 residues. CDR3 bases: TGTGCCAGCAGGACAGGGGGGAATGGAAACACCATATATTTT. The encoded protein is CASRTGGNGNTIYF.

The V call is TRBV5-5, the J call TRBJ2-3, with D perhaps matching TRBD1 (6 bases). The CDR3 length is 18 residues. CDR1 is SGHKS and CDR2 is YYEKEE in the germline V gene (reference sequence). V was shortened by 4 bases and J by 3 bases, with 24 bases between the two germline ends. CDR3 DNA: TGTGCCAGCAGCCCAATCCCGGGACAAGGAAAGCTTACAGATACGCAGTATTTT. Translated, it gives CASSPIPGQGKLTDTQYF.

This chain connects TRBV4-1 to TRBJ1-1; weak D call: TRBD1 (6 bases). V was clipped by 4 bases and J by 1 base, with 13 bases between them. CDR1 MGHRA and CDR2 YSYEKL come from the germline V gene. The CDR3 length is 15 residues. The CDR3 protein is CASSPPRGPNTEAFF. The CDR3, as DNA: TGCGCCAGCAGCCCTCCCAGGGGTCCGAACACTGAAGCTTTCTTT.

J is TRBJ2-1 and V is TRBV4-2, with D possibly being TRBD2 (5 bases). CDR1 is LGHNA, CDR2 YNFKEQ, per germline. V lost 4 bases and J 1 base, leaving 26 bases between the germline ends. The CDR3 loop spans 20 amino acids. CDR3 in amino acids: CASSPAASRGVFRSYNEQFF. CDR3 in DNA: TGTGCCAGCAGCCCGGCGGCTAGCAGAGGAGTTTTTCGATCCTACAATGAGCAGTTCTTC.

This chain links TRBV5-1 with TRBJ1-1, with D possibly matching TRBD1 (5 bases). The ends were cut back, 0 bases at V and 6 bases at J, with 9 bases in the middle. The germline V gene has CDR1 SGHRS and CDR2 YFSETQ. The CDR3 length is 13 residues. The CDR3: CASSLAGRSEAFF. The CDR3 bases are TGCGCCAGCAGCTTGGCAGGGCGGTCTGAAGCTTTCTTT.

V and J are TRBV15 and TRBJ1-2; no reliable D call. V gave up 1 base and J gave up 2 bases, with 5 bases separating them. The CDR3 is 13 amino acids. Looked up from germline, CDR1 is LNHNV and CDR2 is YYDKDF (reference sequence). The CDR3: CATSRGGNYGYTF. Here the CDR3 DNA reads TGTGCCACCAGCAGAGGAGGAAACTATGGCTACACCTTC.

This clone was observed a handful of times. The chain has TRBV5-1 and TRBJ2-3; 8 bases fit TRBD1. This CDR3 comprises 14 residues. CDR1 is SGHRS and CDR2 is YFSETQ in the germline V gene. J was trimmed by 4 bases and V by 5 bases; bases with no gene match: 6. CDR3 bases: TGCGCCAGCAGAATGGACAGGGTCGCAGATACGCAGTATTTT. Translated: CASRMDRVADTQYF.

V is TRBV7-2 and J is TRBJ2-7; 9 nucleotides line up with TRBD2. In germline, CDR1 is SGHTA, CDR2 FQGNSA. V trimming: 2 bases; J trimming: 5 bases; junction bases outside the gene matches: 13. CDR3 length: 17 residues. The CDR3, as DNA: TGTGCCAGCAGCTTATCGGTAGGCGGGGGGGCGGTCCACGAGCAGTACTTC. Protein: CASSLSVGGGAVHEQYF.

This chain uses TRBV30 with TRBJ2-7; D unclear. Deletions cut 5 bases from V and 0 bases from J, with 8 bases between. CDR3 length: 12 residues. CDR1 is GTSNPN, CDR2 SVGIG, per germline (reference sequence). CDR3 sequence: CAWLLPSYEQYF. CDR3 coding DNA: TGTGCCTGGCTTCTCCCCTCCTACGAGCAGTACTTC. Combining the CDR3 with reference TRBV30 and TRBJ2-7 gives the whole variable domain SQTIHQWPATLVQPVGSPLSLECTVEGTSNPNLYWYRQAAGRGLQLLFYSVGIGQISSEVPQNLSASRPQDRQFILSSKKLLLSDSGFYLCAWLLPSYEQYFGPGTRLTVT.

This clone was seen a handful of times. The chain carries TRBV14 and TRBJ2-7; tentatively, D is TRBD1 (6 bases). Germline V gene sequence: CDR1 SGHDN, CDR2 FVKESK. This CDR3 region has 13 residues. V lost 4 bases, J lost 9 bases, and 16 bases lay in between. The CDR3 coding sequence is TGTGCCAGCAGCCCCAAGGGGGTCAGGGTGCAGTACTTC. This sequence encodes CASSPKGVRVQYF. Full variable domain (rest looked up from reference TRBV14 and TRBJ2-7): EAGVTQFPSHSVIEKGQTVTLRCDPISGHDNLYWYRRVMGKEIKFLLHFVKESKQDESGMPNNRFLAERTGGTYSTLKVQPAELEDSGVYFCASSPKGVRVQYFGPGTRLTVT.

The rearrangement links TRBV18 to TRBJ1-5; maybe TRBD1 (6 bases). CDR3 length: 15 residues. Trimming cost V 4 bases and J 3 bases, with 13 bases left between them. Per germline, CDR1 KGHSH and CDR2 LQKENI. CDR3 coding DNA: TGTGCCAGCTCACAGGGGGACAATACCAATCAGCCCCAGCATTTT. Translated, it gives CASSQGDNTNQPQHF.

The rearrangement joins TRBV3-1 (or the pseudogene TRBV3-2) to TRBJ1-1; D is unresolved. The CDR3 runs to 12 residues. V gave up 3 bases and J gave up 6 bases, with 8 bases separating them. Per germline, CDR1 LGHDT and CDR2 YNNKEL (reference sequence). The CDR3 protein is CASSHSGSEAFF. Here the CDR3 DNA reads TGTGCCAGCAGCCACTCCGGGTCTGAAGCTTTCTTT.

The chain has TRBV2 and TRBJ1-1; 7 bases are a match to TRBD1. Germline V gene sequence: CDR1 SNHLY, CDR2 FYNNEI. J lost 4 bases, V lost 10 bases, and 6 bases had no gene match. This CDR3 has 12 residues. The CDR3 sequence: CATTGDRTEAFF. CDR3 nucleotide sequence: TGTGCCACCACAGGGGATCGCACTGAAGCTTTCTTT.